This is a list of T cell receptor beta chains from one sample in a study of OX40 agonist ivuxolimab in advanced cancers. Sequenced by immunoSEQ multiplex PCR; TCRdb stores in-frame clones only, minus some. The table includes around 20,000 clones, roughly 88% detected once. The sequencing used CD4+ or CD8+ T cells sorted from blood, collected in a trial of the OX40 agonist ivuxolimab. Every receptor here comes from an adult with an advanced solid tumor such as melanoma, head and neck, liver or kidney cancer. CDR3s include the opening cysteine and the closing phenylalanine or tryptophan. Each record gives: clone size, V gene, J gene, D gene, CDR3 DNA, CDR3 protein. The D gene is left open where the match is weak. Expanded clones are given a class, and other clones once, few, many or no size at all.

NA	TRBV9	TRBJ1-1	NA	TGTGCCAGCAGCGTAGGCGGGATGGGGACTGAAGCTTTCTTT	CASSVGGMGTEAFF
NA	TRBV6-6	TRBJ2-2	NA	TGTGCCAGCAGTGGACTACCAGACACCGGGGAGCTGTTTTTT	CASSGLPDTGELFF
once	TRBV5-1	TRBJ2-3	NA	TGCGCCAGCAAGCGGCCCGGGGATTTGGCAGTAGTTACGCAGTATTTT	CASKRPGDLAVVTQYF
NA	TRBV5-5	TRBJ2-1	TRBD1	TGTGCCAGCAGCACCGGGACAGGGGGCCAGGGGAATGAGCAGTTCTTC	CASSTGTGGQGNEQFF
NA	TRBV7-9	TRBJ2-1	TRBD2	TGTGCCAGCAGCTTAGCTACTAGCGGGATCCACTACAATGAGCAGTTCTTC	CASSLATSGIHYNEQFF
NA	TRBV5-8	TRBJ2-7	TRBD1	TGTGCCAGCAGCTCCGTTGACAGGGATGAGCAGTACTTC	CASSSVDRDEQYF
NA	TRBV28	TRBJ1-2	NA	TGTGCCAGTTTAGGGATCTATGGCTACACCTTC	CASLGIYGYTF
NA	TRBV4-3	TRBJ2-7	TRBD2	TGCGCCAGCAGCCAGGGGACTAGCGGGACCACCTACGAGCAGTACTTC	CASSQGTSGTTYEQYF
NA	TRBV27	TRBJ2-2	NA	TGTGCCAGCAGTTTATTGGGGAACACCGGGGAGCTGTTTTTT	CASSLLGNTGELFF
NA	TRBV4-1	TRBJ1-3	NA	TGCGCCAGCAGCCAAGGATCCGGGGCTGGAAACACCATATATTTT	CASSQGSGAGNTIYF
NA	TRBV5-1	TRBJ2-3	NA	TGCGCCAGCAGCACCCTTTCCCCGGGGTTGGAAGGACCAGATACGCAGTATTTT	CASSTLSPGLEGPDTQYF
NA	TRBV11-2	TRBJ1-1	NA	TGTGCCAGCAGCCGCATGCCGGGTGAAGCTTTCTTT	CASSRMPGEAFF
NA	TRBV19	TRBJ2-2	TRBD1	TGTGCCAGTAGCATTATACCCATCGGGACAGGGGCTCCCACCGGGGAGCTGTTTTTT	CASSIIPIGTGAPTGELFF
NA	TRBV6-1	TRBJ1-5	NA	TGTGCCAGCAGTGAAGCGTATGGTCAGCCCCAGCATTTT	CASSEAYGQPQHF
few	TRBV6-4	TRBJ2-6	NA	TGTGCCAGCAGTGACTCGAGGGGTTCTGGGGCCAACGTCCTGACTTTC	CASSDSRGSGANVLTF
NA	TRBV28	TRBJ2-3	NA	TGTGCCAGCGTAGGATGGACGGGCCTTAGCACAGATACGCAGTATTTT	CASVGWTGLSTDTQYF
NA	TRBV7-9	TRBJ2-5	NA	TGTGCCAGCAGGATAAGGGAGACCCAGTACTTC	CASRIRETQYF
NA	TRBV28	TRBJ2-1	TRBD2	TGTGCCAGCGGCGGGAGCGGAGATGAGCAGTTCTTC	CASGGSGDEQFF
NA	TRBV27	TRBJ1-5	NA	TGTGCCAGCAGTTTATGGGGCGGAAAGCCCCAGCATTTT	CASSLWGGKPQHF
NA	TRBV7-9	TRBJ2-5	NA	TGTGCCAGCAGCCCCTCAGGCTTCCAAGAGACCCAGTACTTC	CASSPSGFQETQYF
NA	TRBV28	TRBJ2-5	NA	TGTGCCAGCAGTTTAAGGGGGAGTGGGGAGACCCAGTACTTC	CASSLRGSGETQYF
NA	TRBV27	TRBJ2-3	NA	TGTGCCAGCAGTCCTCGAGGACCCAAGCAGTATTTT	CASSPRGPKQYF
once	TRBV5-4	TRBJ2-5	NA	TGTGCCAGCAGCACCCTTGGGAGTCAAGAGACCCAGTACTTC	CASSTLGSQETQYF
NA	TRBV27	TRBJ2-7	TRBD1	TGTGCCAGCAGTTTAGGGACAGAGAGCTCCTACGAGCAGTACTTC	CASSLGTESSYEQYF
NA	TRBV5-1	TRBJ1-2	NA	TGCGCCAGCAGCTTCGCAGACGGAATCTATGGCTACACCTTC	CASSFADGIYGYTF
NA	TRBV28	TRBJ1-3	NA	TGTGCCAGCAGTTTGCAGGGTCTAGGTGCTGGAAACACCATATATTTT	CASSLQGLGAGNTIYF
NA	TRBV6-5	TRBJ1-3	NA	TGTGCCAGCAAAGGATTGGGACCCTCTGGAAACACCATATATTTT	CASKGLGPSGNTIYF
NA	TRBV19	TRBJ2-2	NA	TGTGCCAGTAGTGGACACAGCACCGGGGAGCTGTTTTTT	CASSGHSTGELFF
NA	TRBV2	TRBJ1-1	NA	TGTGCCAGGGGGGACGGGGGAGGCACTGAAGCTTTCTTT	CARGDGGGTEAFF
NA	TRBV27	TRBJ2-2	NA	TGTGCCAGCCGGACGGCCCGATCCGGCACCGGGGAGCTGTTTTTT	CASRTARSGTGELFF
NA	TRBV5-1	TRBJ2-1	NA	TGCGCCAGCAGCTTGGCTAATGAGCAGTTCTTC	CASSLANEQFF